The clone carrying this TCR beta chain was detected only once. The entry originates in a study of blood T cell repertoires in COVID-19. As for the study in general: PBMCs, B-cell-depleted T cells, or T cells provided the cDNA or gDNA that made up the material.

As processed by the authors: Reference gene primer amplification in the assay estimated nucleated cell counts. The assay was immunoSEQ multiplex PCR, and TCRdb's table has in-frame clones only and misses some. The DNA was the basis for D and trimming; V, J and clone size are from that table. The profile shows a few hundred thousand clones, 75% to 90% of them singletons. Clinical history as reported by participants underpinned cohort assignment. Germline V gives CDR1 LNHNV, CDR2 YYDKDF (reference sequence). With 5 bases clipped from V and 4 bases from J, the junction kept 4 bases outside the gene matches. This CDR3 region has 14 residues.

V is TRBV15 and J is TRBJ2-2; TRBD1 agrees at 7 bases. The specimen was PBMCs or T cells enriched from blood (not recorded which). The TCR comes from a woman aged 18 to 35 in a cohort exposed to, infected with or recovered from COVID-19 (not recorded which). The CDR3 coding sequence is TGTGCCACCAGCGCACGACAGGGCACCGGGGAGCTGTTTTTT. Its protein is CATSARQGTGELFF.